The next 15 T cell receptor beta chains were all read from a single sample in a study of cytomegalovirus exposure and HLA in healthy donors. A multiplex PCR was run with 60 Vbeta primers and 13 Jbeta primers. Method: immunoSEQ multiplex PCR; TCRdb's copy keeps in-frame clones and lacks some. The table records 40,000 or so clones, about 66% of them present only once. Sequencing was done on a sample of PBMCs. These receptors all come from a man aged 45-65 years in good health and CMV-seropositive.

The V gene is TRBV30, the J gene TRBJ1-6, with 8 bases identical to TRBD1. The CDR3 runs 14 residues. The germline V gene has CDR1 GTSNPN and CDR2 SVGIG (reference sequence). The trim removed 6 bases at V and 6 bases at J, leaving 7 bases unmatched. CDR3 sequence reads: CACHQGAFNSPLHF. Written as DNA, the CDR3 is TGTGCCTGTCACCAGGGGGCTTTTAATTCACCCCTCCACTTT.

The V gene is TRBV11-2, the J gene TRBJ1-1, with D uncertain. The germline V and J ends were trimmed by 4 bases and 7 bases, with 19 bases remaining between them. Germline CDR1 SGHAT, CDR2 FQNNGV. CDR3 length: 15 amino acids. CDR3 region: CASSSPPSGDFEAFF. The DNA for the CDR3 is TGTGCCAGCAGCTCCCCTCCGTCGGGAGATTTTGAAGCTTTCTTT.

This clone appeared a few times. The rearrangement links TRBV5-5 to TRBJ1-3; 7 nucleotides agree with TRBD1. The CDR3 is made up of 13 amino acids. V lost 9 bases, J lost 4 bases, and 7 bases stayed unmatched. The germline V gene has CDR1 SGHKS and CDR2 YYEKEE (reference sequence). The CDR3 region has the DNA TGTGCCACGATGACAGGGTCAGGAAACACCATATATTTT. It specifies CATMTGSGNTIYF.

The table lists this clone with a few counts. This chain joins TRBV30 and TRBJ1-4, with TRBD1 identical over 10 bases. Germline CDR1 and CDR2: GTSNPN and SVGIG (reference sequence). Unmatched junction bases numbered 5, after V lost 2 bases and J lost 8 bases. The CDR3 runs 14 residues. CDR3 sequence (DNA): TGTGCCTGGAGTCTGGGACAGGGGTTAGAAAAACTGTTTTTT. It is translated as CAWSLGQGLEKLFF.

CDR3 in amino acids: CASSFSLTAGRGETQYF. CDR3 nucleotides: TGTGCCAGCAGCTTCTCGTTAACCGCGGGAAGAGGCGAGACCCAGTACTTC. This chain connects TRBV7-9 to TRBJ2-5, with D possibly matching TRBD2 (6 bases). The CDR3 has 17 amino acids. Per germline, CDR1 SEHNR and CDR2 FQNEAQ (reference sequence). V lost 3 bases and J 5 bases, leaving 22 bases between the germline ends.

This rearrangement joins TRBV5-4 to TRBJ2-1; 8 nucleotides line up with TRBD2. V shed 2 bases, J shed 3 bases, and the junction held 7 bases outside the gene matches. The germline V gene has CDR1 SGHNT and CDR2 YYREEE (reference sequence). The CDR3 spans 16 residues. CDR3 in DNA: TGTGCCAGCAGCTTATCTACTAGCGGATACTACAATGAGCAGTTCTTC. Its protein product is CASSLSTSGYYNEQFF.

This chain links TRBV10-3 with TRBJ2-7, with D perhaps matching TRBD1 (6 bases). The CDR3 covers 15 residues. The V and J ends lost 5 bases and 0 bases respectively, with 14 bases between them. Germline CDR1 reads ENHRY; CDR2 reads SYGVKD. Here the CDR3 DNA reads TGTGCCATCAGTAGACAGGCTACGAGCTCCTACGAGCAGTACTTC. This codes for CAISRQATSSYEQYF.

This clone was detected only once. The rearrangement links TRBV7-2 to TRBJ1-1; D remains unclear. Germline CDR1 reads SGHTA; CDR2 reads FQGNSA. The CDR3 length is 12 residues. Trimming took 1 base from V and 7 from J, leaving 7 bases between them. The CDR3 coding sequence is TGTGCCAGCAGCTTAGGCTACCATGAAGCTTTCTTT. Translating it yields CASSLGYHEAFF.

The V gene is TRBV4-2, the J gene TRBJ1-2; no clear D gene. The CDR3 runs to 14 residues. The germline gives CDR1 LGHNA, CDR2 YNFKEQ. V lost 0 bases, J lost 8 bases, and 13 bases lay in between. The CDR3, as DNA: TGTGCCAGCAGCCAAGAAATGGTGGCTGTAGGCTACACCTTC. Protein: CASSQEMVAVGYTF.

The V and J genes are TRBV5-1 and TRBJ1-1; weak D call: TRBD1 (6 bases). From germline, CDR1 is SGHRS and CDR2 YFSETQ. Trimming removed 3 bases from V and 3 bases from J, with 15 bases in between. The length of the CDR3 is 15 residues. Written as DNA, the CDR3 is TGCGCCAGCAGCTCGACTACCCGACAGGACACTGAAGCTTTCTTT. This translates into CASSSTTRQDTEAFF.

This clone was counted a few times. The chain couples TRBV14 to TRBJ1-6, with no clear D. V lost 4 bases to trimming and J lost 4 bases, with 8 bases between them. The CDR3 is made up of 14 amino acids. CDR1 SGHDN and CDR2 FVKESK come from the germline V gene. The CDR3 nucleotides are TGTGCCAGCAGCCCGGGAGTGTATAATTCACCCCTCCACTTT. Its protein product is CASSPGVYNSPLHF.

With respect to this clone: This is likely a read error, given that the CDR3 carries no conserved phenylalanine or tryptophan at its end. Because the CDR3's place on the DNA is in doubt, the DNA is left out and the CDR3 is given as listed by TCRdb. The genes are TRBV20-1 and TRBJ1-1; the table's TRBD1 call for D was not verified on the DNA. The CDR3 spans 10 amino acids, including both terminal residues. CDR1 and CDR2 (germline): DFQATT, SNEGSKA (reference sequence). CDR3 protein: CSAPYRDGDV.

V and J are TRBV7-2 and TRBJ1-2, with TRBD1 identical over 12 bases. Germline CDR1 SGHTA, CDR2 FQGNSA. The CDR3 totals 15 residues. Germline trimming cut 5 bases from V and 8 bases from J; bases unmatched to any gene: 9. Here the CDR3 reads CASSQVGTGGAGYTF. DNA of the CDR3: TGTGCCAGCAGCCAAGTAGGGACAGGGGGCGCGGGCTACACCTTC.

The V and J genes are TRBV4-3 and TRBJ1-2, with D hard to call. The CDR3 extends over 17 amino acids. V lost 0 bases, J lost 2 bases, and 16 bases lay in between. Germline loops: CDR1 LGHNA, CDR2 YSLEER. The CDR3 DNA sequence: TGCGCCAGCAGCCAAGATACCGGGTTGGGTAGGAACTATGGCTACACCTTC. This gives the protein CASSQDTGLGRNYGYTF.

CDR3: CASGDWSNEQFF. In nucleotides, the CDR3 is TGTGCCAGCGGCGACTGGTCCAATGAGCAGTTCTTC. This sequence joins TRBV2 and TRBJ2-1; D unresolved. V lost 8 bases and J lost 6, with 11 bases in between. Germline CDR1 reads SNHLY; CDR2 reads FYNNEI. The CDR3 consists of 12 residues.